Reported below is one T cell receptor beta chain. The data originate from a study of blood T cell repertoires in COVID-19. Study-wide context: PBMCs, B-cell-depleted T cells, or T cells provided the cDNA or gDNA that made up the material.

Libraries were prepared by immunoSEQ multiplex PCR; TCRdb keeps only in-frame clonotypes and omits some of them. The sample lists roughly 97,000 clones, 70% to 85% occurring once. Losses at the gene ends were 5 bases for V and 4 bases for J; bases not matched to a gene: 4. The CDR3 runs to 14 residues. Per the germline V gene, CDR1 is MNHEY and CDR2 is SVGEGT. This TCR came from a woman over 75 with active or convalescent COVID-19. The gene calls are TRBV6-2 or TRBV6-3 and TRBJ2-2, with 7 bases aligning to TRBD2. Material for sequencing was peripheral blood. CDR3 region: CASSRLAVTGELFF. The CDR3 region has the DNA TGTGCCAGCAGTCGTCTAGCGGTCACCGGGGAGCTGTTTTTT.